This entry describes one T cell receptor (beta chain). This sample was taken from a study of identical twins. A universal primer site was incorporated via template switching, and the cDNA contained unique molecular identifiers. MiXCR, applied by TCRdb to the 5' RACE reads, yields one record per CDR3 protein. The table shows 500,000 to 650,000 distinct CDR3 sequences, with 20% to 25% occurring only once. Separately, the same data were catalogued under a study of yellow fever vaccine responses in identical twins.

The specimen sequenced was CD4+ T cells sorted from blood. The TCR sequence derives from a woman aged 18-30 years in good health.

CDR3 in DNA: TGCGCCAGCAGACTTGAGGGGACACAAAAAGAGACCCAGTACTTC. Translated, it gives CASRLEGTQKETQYF. The chain recombines TRBV5-1 with TRBJ2-5; perhaps TRBD1 as D (6 bases). The CDR3 spans 15 residues. Looked up from germline, CDR1 is SGHRS and CDR2 is YFSETQ. The germline V and J ends were trimmed by 5 bases and 3 bases, with 17 bases remaining between them.